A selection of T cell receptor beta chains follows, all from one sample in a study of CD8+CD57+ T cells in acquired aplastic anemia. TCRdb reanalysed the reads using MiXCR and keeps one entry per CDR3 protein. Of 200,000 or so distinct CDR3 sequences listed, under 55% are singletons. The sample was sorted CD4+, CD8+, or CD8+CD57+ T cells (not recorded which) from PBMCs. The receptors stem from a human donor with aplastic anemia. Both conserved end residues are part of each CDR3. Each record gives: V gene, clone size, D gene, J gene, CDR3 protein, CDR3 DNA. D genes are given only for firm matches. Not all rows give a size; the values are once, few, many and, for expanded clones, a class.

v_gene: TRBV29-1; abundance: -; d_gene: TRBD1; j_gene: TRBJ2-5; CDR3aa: CSVVQGSGTQYF; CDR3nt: TGCAGCGTAGTACAGGGGAGTGGGACCCAGTACTTC
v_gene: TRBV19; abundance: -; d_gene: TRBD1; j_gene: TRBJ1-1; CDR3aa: CASSMRTGGYTEAFF; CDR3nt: TGTGCCAGTAGTATGAGGACAGGGGGGTACACTGAAGCTTTCTTT
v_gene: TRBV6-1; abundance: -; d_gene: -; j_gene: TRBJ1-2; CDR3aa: CASSQDSCDGYTF; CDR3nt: TGTGCCAGCAGCCAGGACAGCTGTGATGGCTACACCTTC
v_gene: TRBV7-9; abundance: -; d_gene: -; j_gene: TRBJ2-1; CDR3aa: CASSGRLDNEQFF; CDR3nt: TGTGCCAGCAGCGGGAGGCTAGACAATGAGCAGTTCTTC
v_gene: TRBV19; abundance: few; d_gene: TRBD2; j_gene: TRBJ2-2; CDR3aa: CASSLSGANTGELFF; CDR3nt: TGTGCCAGTAGTCTTAGCGGGGCGAACACCGGGGAGCTGTTTTTT
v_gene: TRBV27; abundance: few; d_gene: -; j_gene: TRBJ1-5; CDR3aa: CASGPGDFSNQPQHF; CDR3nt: TGTGCCAGCGGACCAGGGGATTTCAGCAATCAGCCCCAGCATTTT
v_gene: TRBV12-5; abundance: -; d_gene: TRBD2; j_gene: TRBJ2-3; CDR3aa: CASVAGGSLSTDTQYF; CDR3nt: TGTGCTAGCGTAGCGGGAGGCAGCCTCAGCACAGATACGCAGTATTTT
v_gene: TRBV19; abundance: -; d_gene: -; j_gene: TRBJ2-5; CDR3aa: CARFSRDGETQYF; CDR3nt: TGTGCCAGATTTTCGAGGGATGGAGAGACCCAGTACTTC
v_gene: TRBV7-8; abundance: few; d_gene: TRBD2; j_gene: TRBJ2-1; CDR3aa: CASRGLAGGGEQFF; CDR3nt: TGTGCCAGCAGGGGACTAGCGGGGGGAGGTGAGCAGTTCTTC
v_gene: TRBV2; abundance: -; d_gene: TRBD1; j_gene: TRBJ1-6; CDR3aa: CASTSGTGRGNSPLHF; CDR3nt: TGTGCCAGTACTAGCGGGACAGGTCGGGGTAATTCACCCCTCCACTTT
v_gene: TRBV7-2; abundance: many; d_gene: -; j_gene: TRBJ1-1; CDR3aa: CASSRQTRTTEAFF; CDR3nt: TGTGCCAGCAGCCGACAGACCCGGACCACTGAAGCTTTCTTT
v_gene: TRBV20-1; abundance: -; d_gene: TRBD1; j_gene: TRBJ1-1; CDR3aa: CSAPPGQLNTEAFF; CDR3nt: TGCAGTGCTCCGCCGGGACAGCTGAACACTGAAGCTTTCTTT
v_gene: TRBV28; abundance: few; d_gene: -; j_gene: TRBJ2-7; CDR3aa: CASRQSFYEQYF; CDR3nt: TGTGCCAGCAGGCAAAGCTTCTACGAGCAGTACTTC
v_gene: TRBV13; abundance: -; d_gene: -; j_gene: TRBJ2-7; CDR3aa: CASSLSGASYEQYF; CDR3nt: TGTGCCAGCAGCTTATCAGGGGCAAGTTACGAGCAGTACTTC
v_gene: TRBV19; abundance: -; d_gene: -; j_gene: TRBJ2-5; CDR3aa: CASRAARTQETQYF; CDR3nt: TGTGCCAGTAGGGCGGCCCGGACTCAAGAGACCCAGTACTTC
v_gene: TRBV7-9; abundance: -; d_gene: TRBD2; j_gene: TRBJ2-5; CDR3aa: CASSLGLAGAQETQYF; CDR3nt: TGTGCCAGCAGCTTAGGACTAGCGGGGGCTCAAGAGACCCAGTACTTC
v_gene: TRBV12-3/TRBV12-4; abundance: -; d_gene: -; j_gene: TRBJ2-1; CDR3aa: CASRLKGNDASYNEQFF; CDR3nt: TGTGCCAGCAGGCTCAAGGGGAACGATGCTTCCTACAATGAGCAGTTCTTC
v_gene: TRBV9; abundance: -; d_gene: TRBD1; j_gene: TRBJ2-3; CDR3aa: CASSVETSGTALPDTQYF; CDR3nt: TGTGCCAGCAGCGTAGAAACGAGTGGGACAGCTCTCCCAGATACGCAGTATTTT
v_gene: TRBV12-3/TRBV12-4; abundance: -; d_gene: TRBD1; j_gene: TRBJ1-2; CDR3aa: CASSRGQGNTF; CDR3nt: TGTGCCAGCAGTCGAGGACAGGGTAACACCTTC
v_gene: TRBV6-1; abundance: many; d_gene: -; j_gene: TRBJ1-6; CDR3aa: CASSLSLSSYNSPLHF; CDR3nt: TGTGCCAGCAGTCTTTCCCTGAGCTCCTATAATTCACCCCTCCACTTT
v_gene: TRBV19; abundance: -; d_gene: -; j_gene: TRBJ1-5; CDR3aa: CASTVAQTNQPQHF; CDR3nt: TGTGCCAGTACCGTAGCCCAAACCAATCAGCCCCAGCATTTT
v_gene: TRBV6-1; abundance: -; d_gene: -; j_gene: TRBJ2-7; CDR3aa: CASSETPYEQYF; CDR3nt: TGTGCCAGCAGTGAAACCCCCTACGAGCAGTACTTC
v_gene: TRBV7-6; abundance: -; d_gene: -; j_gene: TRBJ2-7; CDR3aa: CASSRLDSYEQYF; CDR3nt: TGTGCCAGCAGCCGACTAGACAGCTACGAGCAGTACTTC
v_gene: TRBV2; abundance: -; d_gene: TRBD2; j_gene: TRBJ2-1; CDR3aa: CASSTQAGVSYNEQFF; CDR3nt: TGTGCCAGCAGTACCCAAGCGGGAGTTTCCTACAATGAGCAGTTCTTC
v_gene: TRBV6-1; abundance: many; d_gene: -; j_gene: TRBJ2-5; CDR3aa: CASSEAAGAGGTQYF; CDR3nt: TGTGCCAGCAGTGAAGCGGCGGGAGCAGGGGGGACCCAGTACTTC
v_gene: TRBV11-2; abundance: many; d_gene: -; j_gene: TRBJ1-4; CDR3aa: CASSFGMGQKLFF; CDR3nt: TGTGCCAGCAGCTTCGGAATGGGGCAAAAACTGTTTTTT
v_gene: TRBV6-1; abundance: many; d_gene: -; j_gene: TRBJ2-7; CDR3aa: CASSDRALRAGSYEQYF; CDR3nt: TGTGCCAGCAGTGACCGCGCCTTGAGGGCAGGCTCCTACGAGCAGTACTTC
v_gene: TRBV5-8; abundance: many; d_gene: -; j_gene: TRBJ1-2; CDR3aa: CASSLIESSNYGYTF; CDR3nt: TGTGCCAGCAGCTTGATAGAAAGTTCTAACTATGGCTACACCTTC
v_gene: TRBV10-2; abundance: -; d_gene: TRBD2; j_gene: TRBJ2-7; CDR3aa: CASSDSGGVVYEQYF; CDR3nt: TGCGCCAGCAGTGACAGTGGGGGGGTCGTCTACGAGCAGTACTTC
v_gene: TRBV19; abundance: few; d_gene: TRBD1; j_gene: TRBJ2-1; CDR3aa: CASSIGTGTYNEQFF; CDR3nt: TGTGCCAGTAGTATCGGGACAGGGACGTACAATGAGCAGTTCTTC
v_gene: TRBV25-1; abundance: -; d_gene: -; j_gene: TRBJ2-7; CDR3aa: CASSEYLQGDYEQYF; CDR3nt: TGTGCCAGCAGTGAATATCTGCAGGGCGACTACGAGCAGTACTTC
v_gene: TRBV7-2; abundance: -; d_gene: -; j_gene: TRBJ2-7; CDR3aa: CASSRIDLYEQYF; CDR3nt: TGTGCCAGCAGCCGTATAGACCTATACGAGCAGTACTTC
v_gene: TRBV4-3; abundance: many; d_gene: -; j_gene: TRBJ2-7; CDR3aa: CASSIREQSYEQYF; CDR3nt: TGCGCCAGCAGTATCCGGGAACAGTCCTACGAGCAGTACTTC
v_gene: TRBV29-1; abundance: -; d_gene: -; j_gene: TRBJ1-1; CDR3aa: CSVGFRQNTEASF; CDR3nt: TGCAGCGTTGGATTCCGTCAGAACACTGAAGCTTCCTTT
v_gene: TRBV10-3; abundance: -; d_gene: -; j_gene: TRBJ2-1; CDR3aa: CAISSGREQFF; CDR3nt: TGTGCCATCAGTTCCGGGCGGGAGCAGTTCTTC
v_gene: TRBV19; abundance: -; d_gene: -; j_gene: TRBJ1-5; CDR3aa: CASTSVRSNQPQHF; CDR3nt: TGTGCCAGTACCTCCGTTAGGAGCAATCAGCCCCAGCATTTT
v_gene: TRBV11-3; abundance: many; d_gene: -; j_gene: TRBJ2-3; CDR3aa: CASSLVFQGTDTQYF; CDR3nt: TGTGCCAGCAGCTTAGTTTTCCAGGGTACAGATACGCAGTATTTT
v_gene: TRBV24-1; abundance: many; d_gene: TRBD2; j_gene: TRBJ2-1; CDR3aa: CATSDPKTSRESNEQFF; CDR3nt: TGTGCCACCAGTGATCCAAAGACTAGCCGGGAGAGCAATGAGCAGTTCTTC
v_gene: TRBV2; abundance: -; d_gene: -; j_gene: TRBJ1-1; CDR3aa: CASRLQGGTEAFF; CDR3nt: TGTGCCAGCAGATTACAGGGAGGCACTGAAGCTTTCTTT
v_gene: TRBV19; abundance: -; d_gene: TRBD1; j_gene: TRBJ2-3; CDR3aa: CASTHRGSDTQYF; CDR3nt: TGTGCCAGTACCCACAGGGGGAGCGATACGCAGTATTTT
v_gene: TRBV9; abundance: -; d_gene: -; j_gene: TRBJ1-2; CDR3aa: CASSQVREIGYTF; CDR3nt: TGTGCCAGCAGCCAAGTCAGGGAAATAGGCTACACCTTC
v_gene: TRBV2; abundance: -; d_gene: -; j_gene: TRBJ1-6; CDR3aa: CASSLNFLDRPNSPLHF; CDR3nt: TGTGCCAGCAGTTTAAATTTTTTAGACAGGCCTAATTCACCCCTCCACTTT
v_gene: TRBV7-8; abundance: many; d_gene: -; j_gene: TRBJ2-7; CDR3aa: CASSPTGPPLEQYF; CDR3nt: TGTGCCAGCAGCCCAACTGGGCCTCCTCTCGAGCAGTACTTC
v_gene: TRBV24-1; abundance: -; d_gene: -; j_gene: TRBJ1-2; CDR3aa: CATRDRLGSGYTF; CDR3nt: TGTGCCACCAGAGACCGCCTTGGTAGTGGCTACACCTTC
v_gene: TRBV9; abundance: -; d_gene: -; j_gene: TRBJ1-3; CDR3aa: CASSEGFPPGNTIYF; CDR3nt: TGTGCCAGCAGCGAAGGATTTCCTCCTGGAAACACCATATATTTT
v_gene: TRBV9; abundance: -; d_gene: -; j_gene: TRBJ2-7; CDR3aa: CARAGGGSYEQYF; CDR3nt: TGTGCTAGAGCAGGAGGGGGCTCCTACGAGCAGTACTTC
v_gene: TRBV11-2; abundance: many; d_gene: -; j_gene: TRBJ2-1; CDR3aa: CASRLPFRSSLHEQFF; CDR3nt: TGTGCCAGCAGATTACCGTTTCGAAGTTCACTGCATGAGCAGTTCTTC
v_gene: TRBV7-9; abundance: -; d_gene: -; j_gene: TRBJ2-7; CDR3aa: CASSLLQGGYEQYF; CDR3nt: TGTGCCAGCAGCTTACTACAGGGAGGCTACGAGCAGTACTTC
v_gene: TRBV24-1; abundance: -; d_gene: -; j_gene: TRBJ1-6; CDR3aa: CATSDKGWPLHF; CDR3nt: TGTGCCACCAGTGACAAGGGTTGGCCACTCCACTTT
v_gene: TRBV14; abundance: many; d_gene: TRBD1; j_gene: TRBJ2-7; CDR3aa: CASSQDKTGYIHEQYF; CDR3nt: TGTGCCAGCAGCCAAGATAAGACAGGGTATATCCACGAGCAGTACTTC
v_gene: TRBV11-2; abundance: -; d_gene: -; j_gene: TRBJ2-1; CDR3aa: CASSLVAGSNYNEQFF; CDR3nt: TGTGCCAGCAGCTTAGTTGCGGGCTCAAACTACAATGAGCAGTTCTTC
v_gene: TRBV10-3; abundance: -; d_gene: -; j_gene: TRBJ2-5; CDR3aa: CAISEGGTYEETQYF; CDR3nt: TGTGCCATCAGTGAGGGTGGGACATATGAAGAGACCCAGTACTTC
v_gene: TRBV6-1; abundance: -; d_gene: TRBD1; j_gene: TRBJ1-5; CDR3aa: CASSPRGGRDNQPQHF; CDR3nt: TGTGCCAGCAGTCCCAGGGGGGGAAGGGACAATCAGCCCCAGCATTTT
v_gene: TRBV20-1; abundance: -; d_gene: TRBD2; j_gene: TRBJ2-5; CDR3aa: CSASGGHIAGGLETQYF; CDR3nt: TGCAGTGCTAGTGGAGGGCACATAGCGGGGGGGCTTGAGACCCAGTACTTC
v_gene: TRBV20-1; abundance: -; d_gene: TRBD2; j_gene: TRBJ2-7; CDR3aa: CSASGTSGRPIYEQYF; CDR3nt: TGCAGTGCCTCCGGGACTAGCGGGAGACCGATCTACGAGCAGTACTTC
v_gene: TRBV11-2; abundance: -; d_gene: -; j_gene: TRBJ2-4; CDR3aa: CASSLPGAKNIQYF; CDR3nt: TGTGCCAGCAGCTTACCCGGGGCCAAAAACATTCAGTACTTC
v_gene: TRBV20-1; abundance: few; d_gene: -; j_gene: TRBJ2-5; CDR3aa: CSGVRETQYF; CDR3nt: TGCAGTGGCGTCAGGGAGACCCAGTACTTC
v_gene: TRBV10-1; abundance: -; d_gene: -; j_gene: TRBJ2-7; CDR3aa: CASSESGHGSSYEQYF; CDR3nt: TGCGCCAGCAGTGAGTCGGGACATGGGTCCTCCTACGAGCAGTACTTC
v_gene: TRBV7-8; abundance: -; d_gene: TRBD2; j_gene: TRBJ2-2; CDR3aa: CASSHGLAGVALSGELFF; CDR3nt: TGTGCCAGCAGCCACGGACTAGCGGGAGTGGCCCTAAGCGGGGAGCTGTTTTTT
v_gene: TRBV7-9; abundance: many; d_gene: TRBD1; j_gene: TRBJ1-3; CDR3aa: CASSYTGVLSGNTIYF; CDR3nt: TGTGCCAGCAGTTATACAGGGGTCCTCTCTGGAAACACCATATATTTT